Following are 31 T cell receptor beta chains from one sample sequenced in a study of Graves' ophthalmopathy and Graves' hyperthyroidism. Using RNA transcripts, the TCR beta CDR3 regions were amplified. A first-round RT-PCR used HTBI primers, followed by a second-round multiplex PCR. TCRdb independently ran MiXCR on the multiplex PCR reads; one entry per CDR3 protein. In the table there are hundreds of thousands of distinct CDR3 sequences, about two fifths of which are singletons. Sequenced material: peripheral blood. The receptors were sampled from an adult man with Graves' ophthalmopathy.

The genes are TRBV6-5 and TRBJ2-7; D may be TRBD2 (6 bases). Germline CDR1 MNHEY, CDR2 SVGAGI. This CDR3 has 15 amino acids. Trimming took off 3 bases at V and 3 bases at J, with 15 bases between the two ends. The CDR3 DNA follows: TGTGCCAGCAGTTATGGGGGGTTCTCCGGCTACGAGCAGTACTTC. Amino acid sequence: CASSYGGFSGYEQYF.

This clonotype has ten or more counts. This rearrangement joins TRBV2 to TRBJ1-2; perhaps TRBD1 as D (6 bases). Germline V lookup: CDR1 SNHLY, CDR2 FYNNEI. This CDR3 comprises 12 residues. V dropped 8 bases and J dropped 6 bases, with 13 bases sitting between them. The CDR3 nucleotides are TGTGCCAGCTCGGACAGTTCGAATGGCTACACCTTC. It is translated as CASSDSSNGYTF. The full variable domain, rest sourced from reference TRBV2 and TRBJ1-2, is EPEVTQTPSHQVTQMGQEVILRCVPISNHLYFYWYRQILGQKVEFLVSFYNNEISEKSEIFDDQFSVERPDGSNFTLKIRSTKLEDSAMYFCASSDSSNGYTFGSGTRLTVV.

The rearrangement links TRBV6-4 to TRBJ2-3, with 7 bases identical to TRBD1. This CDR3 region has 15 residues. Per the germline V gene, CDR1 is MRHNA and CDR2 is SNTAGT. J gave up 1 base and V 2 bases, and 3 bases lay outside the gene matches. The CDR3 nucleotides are TGTGCCAGCAGTGACACTGGACAGGGCACAGATACGCAGTATTTT. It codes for CASSDTGQGTDTQYF.

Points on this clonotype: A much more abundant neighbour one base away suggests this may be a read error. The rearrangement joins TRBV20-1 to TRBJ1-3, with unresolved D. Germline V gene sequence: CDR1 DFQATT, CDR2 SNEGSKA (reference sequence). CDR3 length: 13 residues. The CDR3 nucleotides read TGCAGTGCCCGGGTTTCGATGGGAAGCACCATATATTTT. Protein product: CSARVSMGSTIYF.

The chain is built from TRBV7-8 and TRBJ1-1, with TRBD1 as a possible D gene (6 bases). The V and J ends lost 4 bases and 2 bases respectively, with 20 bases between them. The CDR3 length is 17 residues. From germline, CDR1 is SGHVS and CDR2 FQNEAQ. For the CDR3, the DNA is TGTGCCAGCAGCTCCGAGACAGGCCGGATAAGAAACACTGAAGCTTTCTTT. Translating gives CASSSETGRIRNTEAFF. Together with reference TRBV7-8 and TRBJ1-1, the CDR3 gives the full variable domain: GAGVSQSPRYKVAKRGQDVALRCDPISGHVSLFWYQQALGQGPEFLTYFQNEAQLDKSGLPSDRFFAERPEGSVSTLKIQRTQQEDSAVYLCASSSETGRIRNTEAFFGQGTRLTVV.

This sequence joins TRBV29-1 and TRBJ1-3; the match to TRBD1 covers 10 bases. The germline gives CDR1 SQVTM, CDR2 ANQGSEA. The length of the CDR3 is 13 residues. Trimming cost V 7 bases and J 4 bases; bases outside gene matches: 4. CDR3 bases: TGCAGCGCCCTGGGACAGGGGGGAAACACCATATATTTT. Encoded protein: CSALGQGGNTIYF. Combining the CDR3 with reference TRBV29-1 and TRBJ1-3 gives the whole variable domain SAVISQKPSRDICQRGTSLTIQCQVDSQVTMMFWYRQQPGQSLTLIATANQGSEATYESGFVIDKFPISRPNLTFSTLTVSNMSPEDSSIYLCSALGQGGNTIYFGEGSWLTVV.

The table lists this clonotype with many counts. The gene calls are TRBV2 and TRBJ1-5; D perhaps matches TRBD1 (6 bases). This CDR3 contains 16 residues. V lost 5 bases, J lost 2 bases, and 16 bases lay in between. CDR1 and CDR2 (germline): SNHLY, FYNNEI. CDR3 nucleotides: TGTGCCAGCAGTCCCCGTGGCAGGGGAGGCAATCAGCCCCAGCATTTT. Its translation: CASSPRGRGGNQPQHF.

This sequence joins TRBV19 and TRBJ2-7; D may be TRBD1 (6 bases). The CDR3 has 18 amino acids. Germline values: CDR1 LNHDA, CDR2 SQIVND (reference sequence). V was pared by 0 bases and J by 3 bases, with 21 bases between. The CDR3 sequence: CASSIDLPGGGRDYEQYF. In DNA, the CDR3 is TGTGCCAGTAGTATAGACCTACCCGGTGGGGGCAGGGACTACGAGCAGTACTTC.

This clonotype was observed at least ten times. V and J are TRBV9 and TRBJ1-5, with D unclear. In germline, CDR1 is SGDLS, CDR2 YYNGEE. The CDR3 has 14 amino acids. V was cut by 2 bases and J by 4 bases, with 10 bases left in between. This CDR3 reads CASSVGLGNQPQHF. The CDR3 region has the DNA TGTGCCAGCAGCGTTGGACTGGGAAATCAGCCCCAGCATTTT.

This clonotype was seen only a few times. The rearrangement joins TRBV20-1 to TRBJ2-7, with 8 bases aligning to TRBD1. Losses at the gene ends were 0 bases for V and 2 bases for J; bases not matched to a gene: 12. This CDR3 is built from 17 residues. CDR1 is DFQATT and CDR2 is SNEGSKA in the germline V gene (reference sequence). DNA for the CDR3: TGCAGTGCTAGAGATTCTCACGCTGGACAGGGAGCCTACGAGCAGTACTTC. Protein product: CSARDSHAGQGAYEQYF.

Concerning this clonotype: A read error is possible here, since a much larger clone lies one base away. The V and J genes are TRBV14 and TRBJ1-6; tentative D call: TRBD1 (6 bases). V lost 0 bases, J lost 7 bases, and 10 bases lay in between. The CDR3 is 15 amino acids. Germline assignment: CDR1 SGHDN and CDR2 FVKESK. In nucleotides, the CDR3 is TGTGCCAGCAGCCAAGAGGGGGCTAGGAATTCACCCCTCCACTTT. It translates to CASSQEGARNSPLHF.

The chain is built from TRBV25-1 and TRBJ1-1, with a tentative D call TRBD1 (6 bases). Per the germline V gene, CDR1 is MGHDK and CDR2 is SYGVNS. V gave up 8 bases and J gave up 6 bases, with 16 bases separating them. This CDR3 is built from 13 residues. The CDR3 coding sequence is TGTGCCAGCTCATCGCAGGGGATCGCTGAAGCTTTCTTT. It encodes CASSSQGIAEAFF.

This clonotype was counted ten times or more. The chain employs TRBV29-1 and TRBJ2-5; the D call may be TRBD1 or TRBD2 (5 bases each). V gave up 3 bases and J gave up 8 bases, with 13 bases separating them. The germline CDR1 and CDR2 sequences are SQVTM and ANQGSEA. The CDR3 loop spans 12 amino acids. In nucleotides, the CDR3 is TGCAGCGTTGAGGTCTCGGGACCCACCCAGTACTTC. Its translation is CSVEVSGPTQYF.

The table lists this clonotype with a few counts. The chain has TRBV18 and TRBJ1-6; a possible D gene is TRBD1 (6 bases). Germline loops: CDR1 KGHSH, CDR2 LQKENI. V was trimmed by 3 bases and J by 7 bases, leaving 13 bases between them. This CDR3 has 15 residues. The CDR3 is CASSPMGGDNSPLHF. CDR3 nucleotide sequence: TGTGCCAGCTCACCGATGGGGGGCGACAATTCACCCCTCCACTTT.

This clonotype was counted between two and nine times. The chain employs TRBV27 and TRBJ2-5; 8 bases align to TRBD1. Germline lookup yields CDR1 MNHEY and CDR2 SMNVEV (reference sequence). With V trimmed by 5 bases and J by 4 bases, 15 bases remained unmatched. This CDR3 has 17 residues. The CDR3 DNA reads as TGTGCCAGCAGTGCTATCTCGACAGGGGTGTTCGGAGAGACCCAGTACTTC. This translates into CASSAISTGVFGETQYF.

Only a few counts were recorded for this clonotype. CDR3 residues: CASNQLGLAGDFQETQYF. CDR3 coding DNA: TGTGCCAGCAATCAGTTGGGACTAGCGGGGGACTTCCAAGAGACCCAGTACTTC. This chain joins TRBV6-5 and TRBJ2-5; TRBD2 matches 14 bases. This CDR3 contains 18 residues. After removal of 7 bases from V and 1 base from J, the junction contained 11 bases not matched to a gene. Germline CDR1 and CDR2: MNHEY and SVGAGI.

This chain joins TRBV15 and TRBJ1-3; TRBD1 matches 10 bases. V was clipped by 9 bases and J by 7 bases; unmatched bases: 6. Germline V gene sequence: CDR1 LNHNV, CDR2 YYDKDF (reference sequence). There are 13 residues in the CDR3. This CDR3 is CATRTGQGNTIYF. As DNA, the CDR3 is TGTGCCACGCGGACGGGACAGGGGAACACCATATATTTT.

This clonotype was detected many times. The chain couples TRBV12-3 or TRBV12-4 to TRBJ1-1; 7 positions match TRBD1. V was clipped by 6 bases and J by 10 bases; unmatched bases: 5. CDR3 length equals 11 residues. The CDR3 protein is CASRRQGGAFF. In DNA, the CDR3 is TGTGCCAGCAGACGACAGGGTGGAGCTTTCTTT.

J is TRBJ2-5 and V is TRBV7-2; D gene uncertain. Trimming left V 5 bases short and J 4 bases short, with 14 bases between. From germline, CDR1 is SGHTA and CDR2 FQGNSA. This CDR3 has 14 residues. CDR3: CASSPRTDGETQYF. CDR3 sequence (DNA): TGTGCCAGCAGCCCCCGGACGGATGGAGAGACCCAGTACTTC.

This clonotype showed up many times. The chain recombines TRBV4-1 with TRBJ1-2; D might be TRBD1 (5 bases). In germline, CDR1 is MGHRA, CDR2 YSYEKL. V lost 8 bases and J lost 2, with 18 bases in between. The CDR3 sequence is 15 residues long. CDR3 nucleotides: TGCGCCAGCGCGACCCCGGGACGGACGAACTATGGCTACACCTTC. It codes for CASATPGRTNYGYTF.

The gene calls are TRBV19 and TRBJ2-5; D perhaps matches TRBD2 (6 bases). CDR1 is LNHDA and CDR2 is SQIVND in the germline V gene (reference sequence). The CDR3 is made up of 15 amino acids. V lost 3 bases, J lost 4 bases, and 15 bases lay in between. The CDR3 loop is CASSIGGRTLETQYF. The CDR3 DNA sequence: TGTGCCAGTAGTATTGGGGGGAGGACCCTAGAGACCCAGTACTTC.

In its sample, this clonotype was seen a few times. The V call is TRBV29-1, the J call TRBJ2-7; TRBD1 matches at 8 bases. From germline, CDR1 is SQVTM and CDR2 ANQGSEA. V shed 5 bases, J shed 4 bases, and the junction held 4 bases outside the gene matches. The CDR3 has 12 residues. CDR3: CSVRTGLYEQYF. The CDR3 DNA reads TGCAGCGTTAGGACAGGGCTGTACGAGCAGTACTTC.

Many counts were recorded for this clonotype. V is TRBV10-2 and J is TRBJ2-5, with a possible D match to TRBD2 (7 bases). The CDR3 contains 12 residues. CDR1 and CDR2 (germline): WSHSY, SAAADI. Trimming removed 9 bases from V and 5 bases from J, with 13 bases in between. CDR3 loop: CASGGAQETQYF. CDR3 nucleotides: TGCGCCAGTGGGGGGGCTCAGGAGACCCAGTACTTC.

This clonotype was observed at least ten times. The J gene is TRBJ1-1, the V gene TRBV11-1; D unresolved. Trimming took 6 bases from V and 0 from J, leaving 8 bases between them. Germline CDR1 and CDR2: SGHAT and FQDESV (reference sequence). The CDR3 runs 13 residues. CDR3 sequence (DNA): TGTGCCAGCAGTACCCAGTTGAACACTGAAGCTTTCTTT. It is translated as CASSTQLNTEAFF.

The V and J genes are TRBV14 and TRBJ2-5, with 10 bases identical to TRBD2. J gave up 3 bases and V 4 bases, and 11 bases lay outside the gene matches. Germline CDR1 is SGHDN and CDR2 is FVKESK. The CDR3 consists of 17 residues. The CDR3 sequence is CASSPGLARLVEETQYF. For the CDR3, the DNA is TGTGCCAGCAGCCCGGGACTAGCGCGGTTAGTCGAAGAGACCCAGTACTTC. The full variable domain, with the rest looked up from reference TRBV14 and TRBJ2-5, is EAGVTQFPSHSVIEKGQTVTLRCDPISGHDNLYWYRRVMGKEIKFLLHFVKESKQDESGMPNNRFLAERTGGTYSTLKVQPAELEDSGVYFCASSPGLARLVEETQYFGPGTRLLVL.

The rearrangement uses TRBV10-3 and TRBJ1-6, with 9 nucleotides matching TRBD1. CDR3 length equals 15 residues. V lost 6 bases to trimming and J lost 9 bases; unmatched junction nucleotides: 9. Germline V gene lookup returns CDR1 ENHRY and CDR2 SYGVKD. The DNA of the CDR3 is TGTGCCATCAGAAAGGGACAGGGTCTTACTTCACCCCTCCACTTT. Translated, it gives CAIRKGQGLTSPLHF.

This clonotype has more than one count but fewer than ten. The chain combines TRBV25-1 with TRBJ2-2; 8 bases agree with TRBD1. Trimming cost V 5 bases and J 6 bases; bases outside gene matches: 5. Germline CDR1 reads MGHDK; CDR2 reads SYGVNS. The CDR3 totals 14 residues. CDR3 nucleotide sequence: TGTGCCAGCAGTTATGAACAGGGGGCCGGGGAGCTGTTTTTT. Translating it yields CASSYEQGAGELFF.

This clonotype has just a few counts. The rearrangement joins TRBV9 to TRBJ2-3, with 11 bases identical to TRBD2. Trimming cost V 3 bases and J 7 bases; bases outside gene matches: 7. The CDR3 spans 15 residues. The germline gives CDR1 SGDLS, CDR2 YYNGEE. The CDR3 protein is CASSANSGGENTQYF. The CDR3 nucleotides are TGTGCCAGCAGCGCCAATAGCGGGGGGGAAAATACGCAGTATTTT.

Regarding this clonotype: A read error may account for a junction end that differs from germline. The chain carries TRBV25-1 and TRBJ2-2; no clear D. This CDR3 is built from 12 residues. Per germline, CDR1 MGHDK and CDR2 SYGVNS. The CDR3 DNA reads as TGTGGCAGCAGCGAATGGTCCGGGGAGCTGTTTTTT. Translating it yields CGSSEWSGELFF.

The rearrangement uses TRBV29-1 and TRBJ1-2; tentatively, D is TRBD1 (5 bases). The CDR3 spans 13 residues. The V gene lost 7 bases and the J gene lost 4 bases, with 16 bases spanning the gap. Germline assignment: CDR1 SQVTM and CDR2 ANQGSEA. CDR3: CSARGGVGYGYTF. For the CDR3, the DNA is TGCAGCGCACGCGGGGGAGTTGGCTATGGCTACACCTTC.

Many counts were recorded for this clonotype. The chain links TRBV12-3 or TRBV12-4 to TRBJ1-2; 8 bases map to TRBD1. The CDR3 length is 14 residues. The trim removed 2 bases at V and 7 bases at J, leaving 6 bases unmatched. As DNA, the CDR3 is TGTGCCAGCAGTTTATTTCAGGGGGCGTCTGGCTACACCTTC. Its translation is CASSLFQGASGYTF.